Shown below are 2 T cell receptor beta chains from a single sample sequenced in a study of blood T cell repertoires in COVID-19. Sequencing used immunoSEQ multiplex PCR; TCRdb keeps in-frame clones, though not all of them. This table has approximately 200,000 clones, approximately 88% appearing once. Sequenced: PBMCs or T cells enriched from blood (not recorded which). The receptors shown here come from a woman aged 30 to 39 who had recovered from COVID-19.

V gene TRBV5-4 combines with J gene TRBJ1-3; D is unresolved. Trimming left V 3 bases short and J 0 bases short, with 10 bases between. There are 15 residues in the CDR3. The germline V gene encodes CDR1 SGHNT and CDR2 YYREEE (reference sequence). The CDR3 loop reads CASSYHKSSGNTIYF. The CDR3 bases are TGTGCCAGCAGCTACCATAAGAGCTCTGGAAACACCATATATTTT.

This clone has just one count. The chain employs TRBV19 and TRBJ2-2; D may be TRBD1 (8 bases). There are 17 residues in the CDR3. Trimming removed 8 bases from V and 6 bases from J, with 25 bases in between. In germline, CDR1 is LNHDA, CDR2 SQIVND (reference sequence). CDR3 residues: CASGRFSGQGGAGELFF. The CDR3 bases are TGTGCCAGTGGGCGGTTTAGCGGACAGGGAGGGGCCGGGGAGCTGTTTTTT.